Listed below are T cell receptor beta chains from one sample, sequenced in a study of cytomegalovirus exposure and HLA in healthy donors. TCRdb's copy holds only in-frame clones and misses some; the assay was immunoSEQ multiplex PCR. Among some 110,000 clones listed, roughly 76% were seen once. The sample comprised PBMCs. The receptors were gathered from a man aged 45-65 years in good health and CMV-seropositive. The CDR3 runs from the conserved cysteine through the conserved F or W. The D gene is left open where the match is weak. Size is omitted from some rows. Given values are once, few, many or a class for expanded clones.

>NA|TRBJ2-2|NA|TRBV9
CASSPPRELFF
TGTGCCAGCAGCCCCCCCAGGGAGCTGTTTTTT
>NA|TRBJ1-4|NA|TRBV5-4
CASSFRFGGIEGTTNEKLFF
NA
>NA|TRBJ2-5|NA|TRBV18
CASSPQGGETQYF
TGTGCCAGCTCACCACAAGGAGGGGAGACCCAGTACTTC
>NA|TRBJ2-7|TRBD1|TRBV5-1
CASSSSPDRVIYEQYF
TGCGCCAGCAGCTCCTCCCCGGACAGGGTGATCTACGAGCAGTACTTC
>NA|TRBJ1-4|NA|TRBV5-8
CASSLGSIRANEKLFF
TGTGCCAGCAGCTTGGGGTCGATACGGGCTAATGAAAAACTGTTTTTT
>once|TRBJ1-1|TRBD1|TRBV7-9
CASSSPLGQGHTEAFF
TGTGCCAGCAGCTCTCCACTGGGACAGGGGCACACTGAAGCTTTCTTT
>NA|TRBJ2-7|NA|TRBV4-1
CASSQEILGAASSYEQYF
TGCGCCAGCAGCCAAGAGATTTTGGGGGCGGCCAGCTCCTACGAGCAGTACTTC
>NA|TRBJ2-2|NA|TRBV7-2
CASSLAGPGELFF
TGTGCCAGCAGCTTAGCGGGCCCCGGGGAGCTGTTTTTT
>NA|TRBJ1-1|TRBD1|TRBV4-2
CASTYAGTGGTEAFF
TGTGCCAGCACCTACGCCGGGACAGGGGGCACTGAAGCTTTCTTT
>NA|TRBJ2-1|TRBD2|TRBV28
CASSLRRTSGYNEQFF
TGTGCCAGCAGTTTGAGGAGGACTAGCGGATACAATGAGCAGTTCTTC
>NA|TRBJ2-2|TRBD2|TRBV2
CASSPSGRAGGELFF
TGTGCCAGCAGTCCTAGCGGGAGGGCGGGCGGGGAGCTGTTTTTT
>NA|TRBJ1-4|TRBD1|TRBV5-5
CASSLDRGPANEKLFF
TGTGCCAGCAGCTTAGACAGGGGGCCGGCTAATGAAAAACTGTTTTTT